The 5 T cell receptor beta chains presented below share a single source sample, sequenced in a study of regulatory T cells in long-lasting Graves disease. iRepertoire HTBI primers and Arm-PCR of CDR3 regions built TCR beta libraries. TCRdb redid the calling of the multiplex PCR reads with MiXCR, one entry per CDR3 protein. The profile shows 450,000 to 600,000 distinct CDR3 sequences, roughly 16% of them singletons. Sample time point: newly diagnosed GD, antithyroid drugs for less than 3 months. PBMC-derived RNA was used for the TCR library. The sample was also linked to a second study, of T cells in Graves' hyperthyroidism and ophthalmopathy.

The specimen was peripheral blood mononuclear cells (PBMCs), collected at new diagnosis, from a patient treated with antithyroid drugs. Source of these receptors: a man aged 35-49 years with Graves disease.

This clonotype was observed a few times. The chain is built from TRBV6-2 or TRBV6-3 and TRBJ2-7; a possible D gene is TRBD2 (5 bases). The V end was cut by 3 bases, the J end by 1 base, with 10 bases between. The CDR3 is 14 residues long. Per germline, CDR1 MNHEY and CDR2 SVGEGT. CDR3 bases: TGTGCCAGCAGTTATGTTCCGGGGTCCTACGAGCAGTACTTC. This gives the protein CASSYVPGSYEQYF.

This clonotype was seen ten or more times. The CDR3 coding sequence is TGTGCCAGCAGTTACCCTTTAACGGGAGGGGGAAATGAGCAGTTCTTC. It yields the protein CASSYPLTGGGNEQFF. The J gene is TRBJ2-1, the V gene TRBV6-2 or TRBV6-3; TRBD2 matches at 8 bases. The CDR3 runs 16 residues. Germline V gene lookup returns CDR1 MNHEY and CDR2 SVGEGT. Trimming took 2 bases from V and 7 from J; bases not matched to a gene: 10.

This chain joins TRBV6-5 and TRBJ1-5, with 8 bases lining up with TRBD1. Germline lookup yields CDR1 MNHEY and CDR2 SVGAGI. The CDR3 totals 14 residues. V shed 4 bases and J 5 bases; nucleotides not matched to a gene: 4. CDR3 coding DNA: TGTGCCAGCAGTTCGGACAGGGTAGATCAGCCCCAGCATTTT. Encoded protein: CASSSDRVDQPQHF.

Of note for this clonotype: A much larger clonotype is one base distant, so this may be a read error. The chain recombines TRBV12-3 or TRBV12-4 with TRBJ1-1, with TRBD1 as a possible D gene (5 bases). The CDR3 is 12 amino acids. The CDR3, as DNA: TGTACCACTAAGGGGTCTTACCCTGAAGCTTTCTTT. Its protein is CTTKGSYPEAFF.

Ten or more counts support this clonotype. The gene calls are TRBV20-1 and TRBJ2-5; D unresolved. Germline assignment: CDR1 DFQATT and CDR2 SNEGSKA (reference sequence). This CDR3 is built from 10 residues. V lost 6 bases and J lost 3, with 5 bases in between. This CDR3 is CSAPKETQYF. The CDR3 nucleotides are TGCAGTGCCCCTAAAGAGACCCAGTACTTC.